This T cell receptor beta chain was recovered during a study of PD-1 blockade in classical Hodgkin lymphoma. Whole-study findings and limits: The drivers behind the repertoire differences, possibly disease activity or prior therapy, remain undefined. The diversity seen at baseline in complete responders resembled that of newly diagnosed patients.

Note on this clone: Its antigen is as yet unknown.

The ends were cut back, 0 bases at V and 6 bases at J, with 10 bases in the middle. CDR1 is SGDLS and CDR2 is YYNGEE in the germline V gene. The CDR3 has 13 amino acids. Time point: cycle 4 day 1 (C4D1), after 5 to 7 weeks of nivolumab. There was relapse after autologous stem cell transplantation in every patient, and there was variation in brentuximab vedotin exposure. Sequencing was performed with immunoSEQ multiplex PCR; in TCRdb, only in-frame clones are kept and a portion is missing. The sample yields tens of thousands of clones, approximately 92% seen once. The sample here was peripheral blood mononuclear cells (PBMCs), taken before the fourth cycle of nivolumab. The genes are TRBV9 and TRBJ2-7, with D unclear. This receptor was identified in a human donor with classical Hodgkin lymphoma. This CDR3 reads CASSVDGRGEQYF. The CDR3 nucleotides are TGTGCCAGCAGCGTAGATGGGCGAGGCGAGCAGTACTTC.